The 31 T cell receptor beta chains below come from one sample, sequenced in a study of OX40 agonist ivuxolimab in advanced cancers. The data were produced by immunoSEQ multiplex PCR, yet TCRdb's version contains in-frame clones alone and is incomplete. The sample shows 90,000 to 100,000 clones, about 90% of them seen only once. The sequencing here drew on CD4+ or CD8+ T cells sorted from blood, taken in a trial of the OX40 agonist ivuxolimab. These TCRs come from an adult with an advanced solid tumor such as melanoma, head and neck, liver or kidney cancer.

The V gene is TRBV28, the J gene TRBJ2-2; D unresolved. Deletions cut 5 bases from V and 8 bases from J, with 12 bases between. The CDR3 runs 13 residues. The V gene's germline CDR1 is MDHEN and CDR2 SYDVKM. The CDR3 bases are TGTGCCAGCAGTCCCCAGAGACCGGGGGAGCTGTTTTTT. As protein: CASSPQRPGELFF.

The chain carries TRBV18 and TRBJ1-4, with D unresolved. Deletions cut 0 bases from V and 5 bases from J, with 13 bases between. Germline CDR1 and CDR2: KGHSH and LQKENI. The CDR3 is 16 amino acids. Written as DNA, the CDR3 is TGTGCCAGCTCACCACCTGGTAAACCGAAGAATGAAAAACTGTTTTTT. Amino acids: CASSPPGKPKNEKLFF.

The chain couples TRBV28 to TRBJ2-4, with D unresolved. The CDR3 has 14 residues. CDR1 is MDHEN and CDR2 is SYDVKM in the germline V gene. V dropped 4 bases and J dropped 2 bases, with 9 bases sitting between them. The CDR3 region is CASSWDRTKNIQYF. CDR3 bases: TGTGCCAGCAGTTGGGATCGAACCAAAAACATTCAGTACTTC.

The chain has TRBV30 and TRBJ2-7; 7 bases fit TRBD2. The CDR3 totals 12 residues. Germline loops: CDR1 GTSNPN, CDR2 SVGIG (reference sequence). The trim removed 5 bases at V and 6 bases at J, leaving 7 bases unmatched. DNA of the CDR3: TGTGCCTGGGACGTCACGGGGGGCGAGCAGTACTTC. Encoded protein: CAWDVTGGEQYF. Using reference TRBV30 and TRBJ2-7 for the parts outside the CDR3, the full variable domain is SQTIHQWPATLVQPVGSPLSLECTVEGTSNPNLYWYRQAAGRGLQLLFYSVGIGQISSEVPQNLSASRPQDRQFILSSKKLLLSDSGFYLCAWDVTGGEQYFGPGTRLTVT.

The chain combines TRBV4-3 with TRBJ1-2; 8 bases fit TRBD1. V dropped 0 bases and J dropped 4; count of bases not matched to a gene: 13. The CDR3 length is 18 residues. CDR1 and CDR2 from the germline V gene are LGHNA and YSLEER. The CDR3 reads CASSQDWVGGQGLYGYTF. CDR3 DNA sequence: TGCGCCAGCAGCCAAGATTGGGTAGGAGGACAGGGACTCTATGGCTACACCTTC.

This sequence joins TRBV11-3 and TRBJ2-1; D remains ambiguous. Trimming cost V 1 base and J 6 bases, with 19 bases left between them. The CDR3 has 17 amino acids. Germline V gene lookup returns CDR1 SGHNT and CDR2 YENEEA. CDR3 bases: TGTGCCAGCAGCTTAGGGCACCTCCGGGTCCCCATCAATGAGCAGTTCTTC. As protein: CASSLGHLRVPINEQFF.

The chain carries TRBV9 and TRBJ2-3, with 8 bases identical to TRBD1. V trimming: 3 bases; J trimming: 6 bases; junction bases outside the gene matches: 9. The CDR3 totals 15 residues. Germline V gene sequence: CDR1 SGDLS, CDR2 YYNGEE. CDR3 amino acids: CASSGTGTGIDTQYF. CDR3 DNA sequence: TGTGCCAGCAGCGGAACCGGGACAGGAATTGATACGCAGTATTTT. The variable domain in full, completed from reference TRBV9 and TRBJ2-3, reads DSGVTQTPKHLITATGQRVTLRCSPRSGDLSVYWYQQSLDQGLQFLIQYYNGEERAKGNILERFSAQQFPDLHSELNLSSLELGDSALYFCASSGTGTGIDTQYFGPGTRLTVL.

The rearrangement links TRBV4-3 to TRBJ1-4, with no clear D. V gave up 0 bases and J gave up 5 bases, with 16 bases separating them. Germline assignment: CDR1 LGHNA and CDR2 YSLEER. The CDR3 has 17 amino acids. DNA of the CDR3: TGCGCCAGCAGCCAAGAAGCTAAGGCAGCACAAAATGAAAAACTGTTTTTT. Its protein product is CASSQEAKAAQNEKLFF.

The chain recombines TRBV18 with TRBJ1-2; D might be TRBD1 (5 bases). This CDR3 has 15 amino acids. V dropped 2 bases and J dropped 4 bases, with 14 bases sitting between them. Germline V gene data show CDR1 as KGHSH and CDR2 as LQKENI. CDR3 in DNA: TGTGCCAGCTCACCAGGGGCGGACACCCGCTATGGCTACACCTTC. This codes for CASSPGADTRYGYTF.

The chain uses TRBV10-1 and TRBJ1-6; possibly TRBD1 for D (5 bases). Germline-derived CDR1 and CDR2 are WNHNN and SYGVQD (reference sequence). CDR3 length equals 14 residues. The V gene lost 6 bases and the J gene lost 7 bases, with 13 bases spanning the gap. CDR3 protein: CASSERGFNSPLHF. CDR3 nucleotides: TGCGCCAGCAGCGAACGGGGGTTCAATTCACCCCTCCACTTT.

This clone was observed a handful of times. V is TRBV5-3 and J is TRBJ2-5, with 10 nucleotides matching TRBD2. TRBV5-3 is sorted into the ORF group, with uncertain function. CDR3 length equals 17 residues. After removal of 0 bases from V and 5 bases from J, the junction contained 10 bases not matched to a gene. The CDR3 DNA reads TGTGCCAGAAGCTTGGCCCGCAGCGGGGGGGCCGGTGAGACCCAGTACTTC. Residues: CARSLARSGGAGETQYF.

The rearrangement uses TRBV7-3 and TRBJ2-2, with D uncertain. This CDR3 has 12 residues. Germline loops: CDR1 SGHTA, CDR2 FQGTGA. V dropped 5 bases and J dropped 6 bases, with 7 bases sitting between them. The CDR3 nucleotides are TGTGCCAGCAGCCCCCAGTCCGGGGAGCTGTTTTTT. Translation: CASSPQSGELFF.

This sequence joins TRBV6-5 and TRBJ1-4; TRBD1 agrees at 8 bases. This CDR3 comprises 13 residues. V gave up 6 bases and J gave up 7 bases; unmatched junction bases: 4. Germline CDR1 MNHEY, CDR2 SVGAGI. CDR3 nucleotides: TGTGCCAGCAGGGACAGGGATGGTGAAAAACTGTTTTTT. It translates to CASRDRDGEKLFF.

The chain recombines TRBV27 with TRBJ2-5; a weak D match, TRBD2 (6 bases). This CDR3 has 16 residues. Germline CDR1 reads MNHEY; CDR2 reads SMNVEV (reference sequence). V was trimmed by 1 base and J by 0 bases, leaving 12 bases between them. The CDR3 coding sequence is TGTGCCAGCAGTTTATTGGCGGGGAAGTACCAAGAGACCCAGTACTTC. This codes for CASSLLAGKYQETQYF.

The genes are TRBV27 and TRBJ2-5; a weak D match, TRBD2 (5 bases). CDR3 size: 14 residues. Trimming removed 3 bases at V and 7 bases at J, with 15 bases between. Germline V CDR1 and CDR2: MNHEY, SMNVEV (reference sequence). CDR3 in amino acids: CASSLMDPRGTQYF. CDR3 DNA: TGTGCCAGCAGTTTGATGGACCCACGGGGGACCCAGTACTTC.

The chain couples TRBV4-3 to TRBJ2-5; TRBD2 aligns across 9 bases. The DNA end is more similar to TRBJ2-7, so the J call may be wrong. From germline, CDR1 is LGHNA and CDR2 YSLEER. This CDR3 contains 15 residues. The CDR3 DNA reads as TGCGCCAGCAGCCCCCGGGCTAGCGGGGTTGGCGAGCAGTACTTC. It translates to CASSPRASGVGEQYF.

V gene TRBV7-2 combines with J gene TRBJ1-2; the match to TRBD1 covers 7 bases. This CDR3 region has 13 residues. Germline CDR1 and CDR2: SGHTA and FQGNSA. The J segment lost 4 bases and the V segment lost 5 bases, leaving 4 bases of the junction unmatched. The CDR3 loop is CASSVGGGYGYTF. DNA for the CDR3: TGTGCCAGCAGCGTAGGGGGCGGCTATGGCTACACCTTC.

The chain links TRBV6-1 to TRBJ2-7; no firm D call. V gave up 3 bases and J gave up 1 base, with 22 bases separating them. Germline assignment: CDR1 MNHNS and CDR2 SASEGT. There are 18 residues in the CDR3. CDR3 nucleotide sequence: TGTGCCAGCAGTGATCAAACGGACCGTTTAAAAGTTTCCTACGAGCAGTACTTC. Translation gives CASSDQTDRLKVSYEQYF.

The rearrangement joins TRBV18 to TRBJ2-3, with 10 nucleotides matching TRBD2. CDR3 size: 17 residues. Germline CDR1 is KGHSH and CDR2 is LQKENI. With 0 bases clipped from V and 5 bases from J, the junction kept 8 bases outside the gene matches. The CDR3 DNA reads TGTGCCAGCTCACCACCGGGAAGCGGGGGGGCCAGAGATACGCAGTATTTT. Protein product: CASSPPGSGGARDTQYF.

CDR3 protein: CASSNAGGAFF. CDR3 in DNA: TGTGCCAGCAGTAACGCCGGGGGGGCTTTCTTT. V is TRBV6-5 and J is TRBJ1-1; a possible D gene is TRBD1 (5 bases). Trimming took 5 bases from V and 11 from J, leaving 12 bases between them. Germline CDR1 reads MNHEY; CDR2 reads SVGAGI. The CDR3 is made up of 11 amino acids.

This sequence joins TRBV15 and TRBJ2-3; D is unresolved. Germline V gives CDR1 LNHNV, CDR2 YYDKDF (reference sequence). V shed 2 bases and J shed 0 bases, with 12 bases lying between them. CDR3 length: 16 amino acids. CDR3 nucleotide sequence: TGTGCCACCAGCAGACCCCTGGTCGCTAGCACAGATACGCAGTATTTT. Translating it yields CATSRPLVASTDTQYF.

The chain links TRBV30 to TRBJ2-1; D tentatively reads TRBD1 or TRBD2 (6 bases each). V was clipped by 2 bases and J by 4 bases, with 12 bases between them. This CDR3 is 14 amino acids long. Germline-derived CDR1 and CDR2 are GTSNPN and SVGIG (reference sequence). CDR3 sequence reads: CAWSKGGLYNEQFF. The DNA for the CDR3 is TGTGCCTGGAGTAAAGGGGGGCTTTACAATGAGCAGTTCTTC.

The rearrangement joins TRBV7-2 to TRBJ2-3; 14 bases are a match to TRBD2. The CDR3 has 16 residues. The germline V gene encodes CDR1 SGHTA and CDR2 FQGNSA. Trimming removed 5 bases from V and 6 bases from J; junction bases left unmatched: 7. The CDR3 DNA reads TGTGCCAGCAGCGCCCGACTAGCGGGGGGGCTGGATACGCAGTATTTT. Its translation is CASSARLAGGLDTQYF.

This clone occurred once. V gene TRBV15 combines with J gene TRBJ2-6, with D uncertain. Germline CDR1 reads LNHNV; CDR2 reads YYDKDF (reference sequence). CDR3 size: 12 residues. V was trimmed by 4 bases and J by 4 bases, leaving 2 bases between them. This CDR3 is CATSTGANVLTF. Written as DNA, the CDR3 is TGTGCCACCAGCACCGGGGCCAACGTCCTGACTTTC.

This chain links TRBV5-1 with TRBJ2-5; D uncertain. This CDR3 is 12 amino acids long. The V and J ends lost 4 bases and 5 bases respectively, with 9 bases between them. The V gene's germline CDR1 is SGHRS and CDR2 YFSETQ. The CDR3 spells CASSPTVETQYF. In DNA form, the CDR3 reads TGCGCCAGCAGCCCCACCGTGGAGACCCAGTACTTC.

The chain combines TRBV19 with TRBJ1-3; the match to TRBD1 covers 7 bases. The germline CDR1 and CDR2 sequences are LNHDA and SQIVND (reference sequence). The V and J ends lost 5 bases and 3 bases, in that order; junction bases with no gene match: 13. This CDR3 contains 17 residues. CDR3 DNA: TGTGCCAGTAGTGCTGTTCCACAGGGGCGCGGTGGAAACACCATATATTTT. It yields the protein CASSAVPQGRGGNTIYF.

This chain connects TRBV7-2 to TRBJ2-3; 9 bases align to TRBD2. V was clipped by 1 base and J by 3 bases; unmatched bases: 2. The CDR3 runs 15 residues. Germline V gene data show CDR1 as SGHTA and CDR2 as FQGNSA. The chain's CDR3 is CASSLGLAVTDTQYF. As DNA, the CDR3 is TGTGCCAGCAGCTTAGGACTAGCGGTGACAGATACGCAGTATTTT.

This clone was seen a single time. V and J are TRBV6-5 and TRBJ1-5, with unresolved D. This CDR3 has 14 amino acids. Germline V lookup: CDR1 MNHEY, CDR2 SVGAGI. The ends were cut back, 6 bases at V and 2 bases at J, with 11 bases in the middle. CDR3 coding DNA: TGTGCCAGCAGGACCCTATTGGGCAATCAGCCCCAGCATTTT. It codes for CASRTLLGNQPQHF.

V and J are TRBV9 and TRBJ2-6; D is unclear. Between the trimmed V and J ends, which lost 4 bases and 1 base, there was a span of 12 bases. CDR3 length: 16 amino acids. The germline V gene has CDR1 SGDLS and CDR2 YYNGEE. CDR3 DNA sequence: TGTGCCAGCAGCCCCCGTTTGGGGTCTGGGGCCAACGTCCTGACTTTC. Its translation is CASSPRLGSGANVLTF.

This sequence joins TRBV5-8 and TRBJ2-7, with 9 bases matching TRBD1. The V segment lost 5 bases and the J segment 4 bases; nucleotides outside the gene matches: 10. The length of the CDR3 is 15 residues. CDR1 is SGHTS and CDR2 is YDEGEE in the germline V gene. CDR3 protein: CASRLPGQGTYEQYF. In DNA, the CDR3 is TGTGCCAGCAGGTTACCGGGACAGGGCACTTACGAGCAGTACTTC.

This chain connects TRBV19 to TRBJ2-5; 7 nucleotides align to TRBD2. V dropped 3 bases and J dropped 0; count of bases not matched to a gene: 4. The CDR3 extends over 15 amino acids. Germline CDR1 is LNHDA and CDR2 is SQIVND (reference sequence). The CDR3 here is CASSMGRGNQETQYF. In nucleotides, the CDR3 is TGTGCCAGTAGTATGGGGCGGGGGAACCAAGAGACCCAGTACTTC. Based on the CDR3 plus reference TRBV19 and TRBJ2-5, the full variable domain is DGGITQSPKYLFRKEGQNVTLSCEQNLNHDAMYWYRQDPGQGLRLIYYSQIVNDFQKGDIAEGYSVSREKKESFPLTVTSAQKNPTAFYLCASSMGRGNQETQYFGPGTRLLVL.